The entry below describes one T cell receptor (beta chain). This CDR3 comprises 15 residues. With 4 bases clipped from V and 4 bases from J, the junction kept 9 bases outside the gene matches. CDR1 is MNHEY, CDR2 SVGAGI, per germline. This sample is drawn from a study of cytomegalovirus exposure and HLA in healthy donors. The PCR used 60 Vbeta and 13 Jbeta primers. Some clones are missing from TCRdb's copy, which holds only in-frame ones; the method was immunoSEQ multiplex PCR. This sample carries some 200,000 clones, approximately 12% of them seen once, and the ten largest clones take 7.8%. Input material: PBMCs. This TCR was sampled from a man in his fifties or sixties in good health and CMV-seropositive. The rearrangement uses TRBV6-5 and TRBJ2-7, with 8 nucleotides matching TRBD1. The DNA of the CDR3 is TGTGCCAGCAGTTCGCCCGGACAGGGTCGGTACGAGCAGTACTTC. It specifies CASSSPGQGRYEQYF.